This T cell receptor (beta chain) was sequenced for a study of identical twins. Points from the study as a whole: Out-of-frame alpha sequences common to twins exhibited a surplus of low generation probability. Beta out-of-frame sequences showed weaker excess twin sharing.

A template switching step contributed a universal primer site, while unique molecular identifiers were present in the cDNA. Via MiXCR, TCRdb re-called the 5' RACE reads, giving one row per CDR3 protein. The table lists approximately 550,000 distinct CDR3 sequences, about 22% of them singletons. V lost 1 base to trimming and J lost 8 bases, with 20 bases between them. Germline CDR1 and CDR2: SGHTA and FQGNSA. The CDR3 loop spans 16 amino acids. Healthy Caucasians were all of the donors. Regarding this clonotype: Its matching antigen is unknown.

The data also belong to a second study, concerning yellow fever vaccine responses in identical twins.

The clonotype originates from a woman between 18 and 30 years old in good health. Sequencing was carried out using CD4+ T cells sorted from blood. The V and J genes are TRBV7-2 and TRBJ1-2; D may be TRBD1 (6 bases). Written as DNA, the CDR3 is TGTGCCAGCAGCTTAGTCCCGGGGGCGGGGATTGAAGGCTACACCTTC. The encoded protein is CASSLVPGAGIEGYTF.